A single sample gave rise to the 6 T cell receptor beta chains below, sequenced in a study of blood T cell repertoires in COVID-19 (TCRdb year 2020). Libraries were made using the immunoSEQ multiplex PCR assay. The clones in this table, taken by TCRdb from immuneACCESS, are in-frame only. Not every clone is retained; where verified, under half of the shortfall comes from an unresolved V gene, and the cause of the rest is unknown. This sample has some 180,000 clones in its table, and about 82% of those were observed once. The ten largest account for roughly 8.8% of the sample. Sequenced input: peripheral blood. Receptors were obtained from a woman aged 80 or over with COVID-19, enrolled during active disease.

J is TRBJ1-2 and V is TRBV5-5; D unresolved. The CDR3 covers 14 residues. V was trimmed by 4 bases and J by 8 bases, leaving 18 bases between them. CDR1 is SGHKS and CDR2 is YYEKEE in the germline V gene (reference sequence). The CDR3 coding sequence is TGTGCCAGCAGCCCACGGGTCAACCCGGCGGGCTACACCTTC. Its protein is CASSPRVNPAGYTF.

The rearrangement joins TRBV2 to TRBJ1-6; unclear D gene. The CDR3 has 13 amino acids. V was trimmed by 8 bases and J by 8 bases, leaving 13 bases between them. Germline V CDR1 and CDR2: SNHLY, FYNNEI. CDR3: CASGPSPYSPLHF. The CDR3 region has the DNA TGTGCCAGCGGGCCCTCTCCCTATTCACCCCTCCACTTT.

Here the CDR3 reads CASSPIPNGTSAHSYEQYF. CDR3 nucleotide sequence: TGTGCCAGCAGCCCAATCCCGAACGGCACTAGCGCCCATTCCTACGAGCAGTACTTC. V is TRBV11-2 and J is TRBJ2-7; 7 bases match TRBD2. Germline CDR1 and CDR2: SGHAT and FQNNGV. The CDR3 extends over 19 amino acids. With 5 bases clipped from V and 1 base from J, the junction kept 20 bases outside the gene matches.

This CDR3 reads CASSPESTDTQYF. The CDR3 bases are TGTGCCAGCTCACCCGAGAGCACAGATACGCAGTATTTT. The chain joins TRBV6-6 to TRBJ2-3, with D unresolved. CDR1 and CDR2 (germline): MNHNY, SVGAGI (reference sequence). The ends were cut back, 8 bases at V and 0 bases at J, with 9 bases in the middle. The CDR3 length is 13 residues.

The chain couples TRBV6-5 to TRBJ1-2, with 10 nucleotides matching TRBD1. V shed 5 bases, J shed 4 bases, and the junction held 1 base outside the gene matches. The CDR3 totals 13 residues. CDR1 MNHEY and CDR2 SVGAGI come from the germline V gene. CDR3 loop: CASSRDRGYGYTF. CDR3 DNA sequence: TGTGCCAGCAGTCGGGACAGGGGCTATGGCTACACCTTC.

The V call is TRBV5-1, the J call TRBJ1-4; D is undetermined. This CDR3 has 15 amino acids. V was clipped by 0 bases and J by 0 bases, with 6 bases between them. Germline CDR1 is SGHRS and CDR2 is YFSETQ. CDR3 sequence: CASSLAGTTNEKLFF. In DNA form, the CDR3 reads TGCGCCAGCAGCTTGGCCGGGACAACTAATGAAAAACTGTTTTTT.